Listed below are T cell receptor beta chains from one sample, sequenced in a study of T-cell memory formation after mild COVID-19. From the 5' RACE reads, TCRdb called clonotypes with MiXCR, one entry per CDR3 protein. The sample holds roughly 110,000 distinct CDR3 sequences, over 15% seen once. Sequencing was performed on PBMCs or a T cell subset sorted from them (not recorded which). These receptors were obtained from an adult woman who had mild COVID-19 (a few samples of this study predate the infection). Cell type and time point are not known. Both conserved end residues are part of each CDR3. The D gene is left open where the match is weak. Some rows have no size entry. The others give once, few or many, or a class for an expanded clone.

v_call	j_call	d_call	clone_size	cdr3_aa	cdr3_nt
TRBV11-2	TRBJ1-1	.	.	CASSLEGIGGHTEAFF	TGTGCCAGCAGCTTAGAGGGGATTGGGGGTCACACTGAAGCTTTCTTT
TRBV29-1	TRBJ2-1	.	.	CTSLGGSSYNEQFF	TGCACCTCATTAGGGGGAAGTTCCTACAATGAGCAGTTCTTC
TRBV27	TRBJ1-6	.	once	CASSLSGPGGHGSYNSPLHF	TGTGCCAGCAGTTTATCGGGTCCCGGGGGGCATGGGTCCTATAATTCACCCCTCCACTTT
TRBV11-2	TRBJ2-4	.	few	CASSPGDLQAKNIQYF	TGTGCCAGCAGCCCCGGTGACCTACAAGCCAAAAACATTCAGTACTTC
TRBV6-1	TRBJ1-1	.	few	CATRGMANTEAFF	TGTGCCACCCGAGGGATGGCGAACACTGAAGCTTTCTTT
TRBV9	TRBJ1-2	.	.	CASSPHGASWGYTF	TGTGCCAGCAGCCCCCACGGGGCCAGCTGGGGCTACACCTTC
TRBV6-5	TRBJ2-7	.	.	CASSPGFHEQYF	TGTGCCAGCAGCCCAGGGTTTCACGAGCAGTACTTC
TRBV9	TRBJ1-1	.	few	CASKPSTALAAEAFF	TGTGCCAGCAAACCTTCGACGGCCTTGGCGGCTGAAGCTTTCTTT
TRBV7-8	TRBJ2-3	.	.	CASSLEATDTQYF	TGTGCCAGCAGCTTAGAAGCCACAGATACGCAGTATTTT
TRBV4-1	TRBJ2-7	.	.	CASSQATAYLSYEQYF	TGCGCCAGCAGCCAAGCCACAGCTTACCTATCCTACGAGCAGTACTTC
TRBV7-3	TRBJ1-1	.	few	CASSPRSGTEAFF	TGTGCCAGCAGCCCCCGTTCGGGCACTGAAGCTTTCTTT
TRBV15	TRBJ2-1	TRBD1	few	CATSRDQGQGAQYNEQFF	TGTGCCACCAGCAGAGATCAGGGGCAGGGGGCGCAATACAATGAGCAGTTCTTC
TRBV9	TRBJ2-3	TRBD2	.	CASSVEGSGTSLADTQYF	TGTGCCAGCAGCGTAGAAGGTTCGGGGACTAGTCTCGCAGATACGCAGTATTTT
TRBV5-1	TRBJ1-1	.	few	CASSGTRNTEAFF	TGCGCCAGCAGCGGGACCCGGAACACTGAAGCTTTCTTT
TRBV5-5	TRBJ2-2	.	many	CASSSAAGTGELFF	TGTGCCAGCAGCTCCGCTGCGGGTACCGGGGAGCTGTTTTTT
TRBV7-7	TRBJ1-5	.	.	CASREIYSSNQPQHF	TGTGCCAGCAGGGAGATCTACAGTAGCAATCAGCCCCAGCATTTT
TRBV20-1	TRBJ1-2	TRBD1	few	CSARQGAGYGYTF	TGCAGTGCCAGACAGGGGGCAGGCTATGGCTACACCTTC
TRBV20-1	TRBJ2-3	.	.	CSARGYLAPMREDTQYF	TGCAGTGCTCGAGGGTATCTAGCGCCCATGAGGGAAGATACGCAGTATTTT
TRBV24-1	TRBJ1-2	TRBD1	.	CATGTANYGYTF	TGTGCCACCGGGACAGCTAACTATGGCTACACCTTC
TRBV12-3/TRBV12-4	TRBJ1-3	TRBD1	few	CASSFGDRGNTIYF	TGTGCCAGCAGTTTTGGGGACAGGGGAAACACCATATATTTT
TRBV4-1	TRBJ1-1	.	.	CASSRQVNTEAFF	TGCGCCAGCAGCCGACAGGTGAACACTGAAGCTTTCTTT
TRBV6-5	TRBJ1-2	.	.	CASSADSYYGYTF	TGTGCCAGCAGCGCCGACAGCTACTATGGCTACACCTTC
TRBV13	TRBJ2-5	TRBD1	many	CASSLGQGFPETQYF	TGTGCCAGCAGCTTGGGACAGGGCTTCCCAGAGACCCAGTACTTC
TRBV6-5	TRBJ1-1	.	few	CASSYSTIGTEAFF	TGTGCCAGCAGTTACTCGACGATCGGGACTGAAGCTTTCTTT
TRBV6-5	TRBJ1-3	.	.	CASSALSGNTIYF	TGTGCCAGCAGTGCACTCTCTGGAAACACCATATATTTT
TRBV4-3	TRBJ2-7	TRBD2	.	CARSDGGGAYEQYF	TGCGCCCGCAGCGACGGGGGGGGCGCCTACGAGCAGTACTTC
TRBV14	TRBJ2-7	TRBD2	.	CASSPSGSDPYEQYF	TGTGCCAGCAGCCCCAGCGGGAGCGATCCCTACGAGCAGTACTTC
TRBV25-1	TRBJ1-3	.	.	CASSIDGISGNTIYF	TGTGCCAGCTCCATCGACGGTATCTCTGGAAACACCATATATTTT
TRBV11-3	TRBJ2-1	TRBD2	few	CASSSTSGLYNEQFF	TGTGCCAGCAGCTCGACTAGCGGGTTGTACAATGAGCAGTTCTTC
TRBV12-3/TRBV12-4	TRBJ1-5	.	.	CASSFEGQPQHF	TGTGCCAGCAGTTTCGAGGGGCAGCCCCAGCATTTT
TRBV29-1	TRBJ2-2	.	few	CSVVRPNGELFF	TGCAGCGTTGTTCGGCCAAACGGGGAGCTGTTTTTT
TRBV18	TRBJ1-5	TRBD1	few	CASSPQDRDHQPQHF	TGTGCCAGCTCACCCCAAGACAGGGACCATCAGCCCCAGCATTTT
TRBV27	TRBJ2-3	.	few	CASSSPGDGVGDTQYF	TGTGCCAGCAGCTCCCCTGGTGATGGCGTCGGGGATACGCAGTATTTT
TRBV6-2/TRBV6-3	TRBJ2-7	.	few	CASSQGGVSEQYF	TGTGCCAGCAGTCAGGGGGGAGTCTCCGAGCAGTACTTC
TRBV24-1	TRBJ1-2	.	.	CATSDSEVGYTF	TGTGCCACCAGTGATAGCGAGGTGGGCTACACCTTC
TRBV4-1	TRBJ2-5	.	few	CASSQLAAARETQYF	TGCGCCAGCAGCCAACTAGCAGCGGCTCGAGAGACCCAGTACTTC
TRBV20-1	TRBJ2-3	TRBD2	.	CSAESGRAGTDTQYF	TGCAGTGCTGAGAGCGGGAGGGCCGGAACAGATACGCAGTATTTT
TRBV18	TRBJ2-7	.	many	CASSPNSGNEQYF	TGTGCCAGCTCACCAAATAGCGGAAACGAGCAGTACTTC
TRBV12-3/TRBV12-4	TRBJ2-7	TRBD1	many	CASSYLRVPGTAIYYEQYF	TGTGCCAGCAGTTACTTACGGGTTCCCGGGACAGCTATTTACTACGAGCAGTACTTC
TRBV7-7	TRBJ2-1	.	few	CASSPAPGQPYNEQFF	TGTGCCAGCAGCCCGGCCCCAGGGCAACCCTACAATGAGCAGTTCTTC
TRBV5-6	TRBJ1-1	.	.	CASSLRRNTEAFF	TGTGCCAGCAGCTTGCGTCGGAACACTGAAGCTTTCTTT
TRBV7-9	TRBJ2-7	.	.	CASSPDSNYYEQYF	TGTGCCAGCAGCCCGGACTCCAACTACTACGAGCAGTACTTC
TRBV12-3/TRBV12-4	TRBJ2-1	.	few	CASSLVVTGAHLYNEQFF	TGTGCCAGCAGTTTAGTTGTAACAGGAGCCCATCTTTACAATGAGCAGTTCTTC
TRBV7-6	TRBJ2-7	.	few	CASSLAGDGEQYF	TGTGCCAGCAGCTTAGCGGGGGACGGAGAGCAGTACTTC
TRBV4-1	TRBJ2-4	TRBD1	.	CASSQEDREKTKNIQYF	TGCGCCAGCAGCCAAGAAGACAGGGAGAAGACCAAAAACATTCAGTACTTC
TRBV14	TRBJ2-1	TRBD1	few	CASRGKGAPDEQFF	TGTGCCAGCAGGGGGAAGGGGGCGCCGGATGAGCAGTTCTTC
TRBV24-1	TRBJ2-3	.	few	CATSDRTFTDTQYF	TGTGCCACCAGTGACCGGACATTCACAGATACGCAGTATTTT
TRBV7-6	TRBJ1-1	.	few	CASSPRGFTEAFF	TGTGCCAGCAGCCCACGGGGGTTTACTGAAGCTTTCTTT
TRBV2	TRBJ2-1	TRBD1	.	CASRPPGQGVQFF	TGTGCCAGCAGACCTCCGGGACAGGGGGTTCAGTTCTTC
TRBV5-6	TRBJ2-7	.	few	CASSHETEQYF	TGTGCCAGCAGCCACGAGACCGAGCAGTACTTC
TRBV18	TRBJ2-7	TRBD2	.	CASSPSGGVYEQYF	TGTGCCAGCTCACCATCGGGAGGCGTTTACGAGCAGTACTTC
TRBV4-1	TRBJ2-5	TRBD1	few	CASSHRDSQQETQYF	TGCGCCAGCAGCCACCGGGACAGCCAACAAGAGACCCAGTACTTC